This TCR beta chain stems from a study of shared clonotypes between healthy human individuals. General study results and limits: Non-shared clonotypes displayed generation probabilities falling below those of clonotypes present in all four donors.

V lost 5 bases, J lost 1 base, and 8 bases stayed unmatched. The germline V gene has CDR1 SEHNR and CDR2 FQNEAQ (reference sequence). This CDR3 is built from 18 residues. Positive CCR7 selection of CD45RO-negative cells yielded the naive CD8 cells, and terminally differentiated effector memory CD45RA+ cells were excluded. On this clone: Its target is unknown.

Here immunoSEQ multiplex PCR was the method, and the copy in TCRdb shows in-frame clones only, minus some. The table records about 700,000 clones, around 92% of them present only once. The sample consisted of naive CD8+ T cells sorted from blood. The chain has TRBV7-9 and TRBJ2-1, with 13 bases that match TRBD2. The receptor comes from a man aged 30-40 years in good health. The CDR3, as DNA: TGTGCCAGCAGCCACTGGACTAGCGGGAGACGTTCCTACAATGAGCAGTTCTTC. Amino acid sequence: CASSHWTSGRRSYNEQFF.